This note documents a single TCR beta chain sequence. The data were produced by immunoSEQ multiplex PCR, yet TCRdb's version contains in-frame clones alone and is incomplete. The sample has nearly 200,000 clones; more than 80% are singletons. This record comes from a study of blood T cell repertoires in COVID-19. J lost 4 bases, V lost 1 base, and 7 bases had no gene match. From germline, CDR1 is MGHRA and CDR2 YSYEKL. This CDR3 is built from 15 residues. Sequencing was done on a sample of PBMCs or T cells enriched from blood (not recorded which). This receptor was identified in a woman in her late teens or twenties who had recovered from COVID-19. The chain joins TRBV4-1 to TRBJ2-7; 7 nucleotides align to TRBD2. The CDR3 DNA sequence: TGCGCCAGCAGCCAAGTTACCGGGGGGAGGTACGAGCAGTACTTC. The encoded protein is CASSQVTGGRYEQYF.